This T cell receptor (beta chain) was captured by sequencing in a study of cytomegalovirus exposure and HLA in healthy donors. The study, taken as a whole, reports: It was confirmed in vitro that a few of the CMV-associated chains were specific for CMV antigens. The authors later found most CMV-associated TCR beta chains appeared HLA-restricted. Later analysis associated a missense DCLRE1C variant with TCR beta V- and J-gene trimming. Associated with cytomegalovirus, according to the listing, were 150 to 200 TCR beta chains.

Primers for the PCR totalled 60 Vbeta and 13 Jbeta. Profiling relied on immunoSEQ multiplex PCR, and the TCRdb table lists in-frame clones only, not all of them. Found here are about 180,000 clones, 84% of them singletons; the top ten hold more than 0.95%. This clone was counted a few times. What it binds is not known. The sequenced sample was PBMCs. This clonotype originated in a girl aged 2 to 10 in good health and CMV-seropositive.

CDR3 in DNA: TGTGCCAGTAGTATCGGGGATACGCAGTATTTT. Amino acid sequence: CASSIGDTQYF. The chain is built from TRBV19 and TRBJ2-3; D is unresolved. Trimming took 3 bases from V and 6 from J, leaving 4 bases between them. Germline CDR1 is LNHDA and CDR2 is SQIVND (reference sequence). CDR3 length: 11 amino acids.